The 18 T cell receptor beta chains reported below all come from one sample, sequenced in a study of blood T cell repertoires in COVID-19. Data came from immunoSEQ multiplex PCR; TCRdb stores just in-frame clones and leaves some out. The sample has roughly 180,000 clones; approximately 86% are singletons. Sequenced: peripheral blood. These receptors originate from a man older than 75 with COVID-19, enrolled during active disease.

The CDR3 bases are TGTGCCAGCAGCCCGGCAGGGGGCAAGGGGACCGGGGAGCTGTTTTTT. Encoded protein: CASSPAGGKGTGELFF. The rearrangement joins TRBV5-4 to TRBJ2-2; 8 bases line up with TRBD1. V trimming: 4 bases; J trimming: 5 bases; junction bases outside the gene matches: 10. Germline V gene lookup returns CDR1 SGHNT and CDR2 YYREEE (reference sequence). This CDR3 is 16 amino acids long.

The V call is TRBV7-9, the J call TRBJ2-2; TRBD2 is a possible D gene (5 bases). V was cut by 2 bases and J by 6 bases, with 10 bases left in between. This CDR3 contains 14 residues. Germline CDR1 SEHNR, CDR2 FQNEAQ (reference sequence). CDR3 coding DNA: TGTGCCAGCAGCTTACGGTCCGGGGCCGGGGAGCTGTTTTTT. This translates into CASSLRSGAGELFF. Drawing the rest from reference TRBV7-9 and TRBJ2-2, the complete variable domain is DTGVSQNPRHKITKRGQNVTFRCDPISEHNRLYWYRQTLGQGPEFLTYFQNEAQLEKSRLLSDRFSAERPKGSFSTLEIQRTEQGDSAMYLCASSLRSGAGELFFGEGSRLTVL.

CDR3 sequence (DNA): TGTGCCAGCAGCTTGCTCACCGCGGGGGGCAACTACGAGCAGTACTTC. It is translated as CASSLLTAGGNYEQYF. The chain is built from TRBV7-8 and TRBJ2-7; 8 bases are shared with TRBD2. Germline V lookup: CDR1 SGHVS, CDR2 FQNEAQ. The CDR3 totals 16 residues. J was trimmed by 3 bases and V by 3 bases; bases with no gene match: 10.

On this clone itself: A junction boundary mismatches the germline segment, possibly from a read error. This rearrangement joins TRBV2 to TRBJ1-2, with TRBD1 as a possible D gene (5 bases). Germline V gene sequence: CDR1 SNHLY, CDR2 FYNNEI. This CDR3 has 12 amino acids. The CDR3 region is CASRGGRTDGNF. The CDR3 DNA is TGTGCCAGCAGGGGGGGGAGAACGGATGGGAACTTC. Drawing the rest from reference TRBV2 and TRBJ1-2, the complete variable domain is EPEVTQTPSHQVTQMGQEVILRCVPISNHLYFYWYRQILGQKVEFLVSFYNNEISEKSEIFDDQFSVERPDGSNFTLKIRSTKLEDSAMYFCASRGGRTDGNFGSGTRLTVV.

The chain recombines TRBV11-2 with TRBJ1-4, with 10 bases that match TRBD1. V trimming: 5 bases; J trimming: 0 bases; junction bases outside the gene matches: 6. CDR3 length: 17 amino acids. The germline V gene encodes CDR1 SGHAT and CDR2 FQNNGV. CDR3 residues: CASSGRTGGATNEKLFF. The CDR3 DNA follows: TGTGCCAGCAGCGGCCGGACAGGGGGTGCAACTAATGAAAAACTGTTTTTT.

V is TRBV28 and J is TRBJ1-2; 7 positions agree with TRBD1. The CDR3 has 15 amino acids. The germline V gene encodes CDR1 MDHEN and CDR2 SYDVKM. J gave up 4 bases and V 5 bases, and 10 bases lay outside the gene matches. The DNA for the CDR3 is TGTGCCAGCAGTACGGGACAGCCCGCTATCTATGGCTACACCTTC. Protein: CASSTGQPAIYGYTF.

This rearrangement joins TRBV5-1 to TRBJ1-4, with D possibly matching TRBD1 (5 bases). Trimming cost V 0 bases and J 7 bases, with 16 bases left between them. This CDR3 contains 16 residues. Germline V gene sequence: CDR1 SGHRS, CDR2 YFSETQ. The CDR3 region is CASSLAGLPGGEKLFF. In DNA, the CDR3 is TGCGCCAGCAGCTTGGCAGGACTCCCCGGGGGTGAAAAACTGTTTTTT. Variable domain in full (rest from reference TRBV5-1 and TRBJ1-4): KAGVTQTPRYLIKTRGQQVTLSCSPISGHRSVSWYQQTPGQGLQFLFEYFSETQRNKGNFPGRFSGRQFSNSRSEMNVSTLELGDSALYLCASSLAGLPGGEKLFFGSGTQLSVL.

This clone has only one observation. The V and J genes are TRBV6-6 and TRBJ1-6, with 9 bases fitting TRBD1. The length of the CDR3 is 14 residues. V lost 6 bases and J lost 10; bases outside the gene matches: 7. CDR1 and CDR2 from the germline V gene are MNHNY and SVGAGI (reference sequence). The CDR3 DNA sequence: TGTGCCAGCAGCCTGGGACAGGGAGAGTCACCCCTCCACTTT. It encodes CASSLGQGESPLHF.

The gene calls are TRBV5-1 and TRBJ1-2; 9 nucleotides match TRBD1. Germline CDR1 SGHRS, CDR2 YFSETQ. The CDR3 extends over 14 amino acids. Trimming at V came to 0 bases and at J to 4 bases, leaving 1 base not matched to a gene. The CDR3 protein is CASSLGDRAYGYTF. CDR3 bases: TGCGCCAGCAGCTTGGGGGACAGGGCCTATGGCTACACCTTC.

This clone appeared a single time. The chain links TRBV11-2 to TRBJ1-1; TRBD1 matches at 8 bases. The J segment lost 6 bases and the V segment lost 1 base, leaving 13 bases of the junction unmatched. CDR1 is SGHAT, CDR2 FQNNGV, per germline. The CDR3 totals 17 residues. The CDR3 here is CASSLVSLQGASAEAFF. DNA for the CDR3: TGTGCCAGCAGCTTAGTATCCCTTCAGGGGGCGTCGGCTGAAGCTTTCTTT.

The chain recombines TRBV11-1 with TRBJ2-2; tentatively, D is TRBD1 (6 bases). The CDR3 has 13 residues. With 8 bases removed from V and 5 bases from J, the gap between germline ends came to 12 bases. CDR1 is SGHAT, CDR2 FQDESV, per germline (reference sequence). The CDR3 loop is CASQITGTGELFF. The CDR3 DNA is TGTGCCAGCCAAATAACAGGGACCGGGGAGCTGTTTTTT.

The V call is TRBV10-3, the J call TRBJ2-7; D may be TRBD2 (5 bases). Germline V gene sequence: CDR1 ENHRY, CDR2 SYGVKD. This CDR3 is built from 13 residues. The V end was cut by 5 bases, the J end by 3 bases, with 11 bases between. Here the CDR3 reads CAISLRGNYEQYF. The DNA of the CDR3 is TGTGCCATCAGTTTACGAGGGAACTACGAGCAGTACTTC.

The chain has TRBV6-5 and TRBJ2-5; TRBD2 matches at 11 bases. Germline V gene data show CDR1 as MNHEY and CDR2 as SVGAGI. V lost 2 bases, J lost 5 bases, and 1 base stayed unmatched. The length of the CDR3 is 14 residues. The DNA for the CDR3 is TGTGCCAGCAGTTACCTAGCGGGGGGTGAGACCCAGTACTTC. Protein: CASSYLAGGETQYF.

This clone was recorded once. The V and J genes are TRBV5-4 and TRBJ2-5; D is possibly TRBD2 (5 bases). The CDR3 sequence is 13 residues long. Germline values: CDR1 SGHNT, CDR2 YYREEE (reference sequence). V lost 7 bases and J 3 bases, leaving 13 bases between the germline ends. CDR3 nucleotide sequence: TGTGCCAGCCAAACGGGATTTGAAGAGACCCAGTACTTC. It translates to CASQTGFEETQYF.

The chain couples TRBV7-2 to TRBJ2-7; D is undetermined. The CDR3 contains 15 residues. V lost 1 base and J 3 bases, leaving 13 bases between the germline ends. Germline V gene data show CDR1 as SGHTA and CDR2 as FQGNSA. CDR3 protein: CASSLDFSGNYEQYF. CDR3 nucleotide sequence: TGTGCCAGCAGCTTAGATTTCTCGGGTAACTACGAGCAGTACTTC.

The genes are TRBV6-6 and TRBJ1-1; 7 positions match TRBD1. V lost 6 bases and J lost 6; bases outside the gene matches: 10. From germline, CDR1 is MNHNY and CDR2 SVGAGI (reference sequence). The CDR3 is 14 residues long. In DNA, the CDR3 is TGTGCCAGCAGACCGGGACAGCTGGTCGCTGAAGCTTTCTTT. It yields the protein CASRPGQLVAEAFF.

This chain links TRBV6-5 with TRBJ2-7; TRBD1 aligns across 9 bases. The CDR3 runs 12 residues. V lost 6 bases, J lost 4 bases, and 1 base stayed unmatched. The germline V gene has CDR1 MNHEY and CDR2 SVGAGI. In DNA form, the CDR3 reads TGTGCCAGCAGGGGGACAGGGTACGAGCAGTACTTC. This translates into CASRGTGYEQYF.

The CDR3, as DNA: TGTGCCAGCAGCTCTTTGGACAGGGGGCCTAGGGAAAAACTGTTTTTT. Its translation is CASSSLDRGPREKLFF. The chain recombines TRBV7-2 with TRBJ1-4; 11 bases align to TRBD1. Germline-derived CDR1 and CDR2 are SGHTA and FQGNSA. This CDR3 has 16 amino acids. V lost 4 bases and J lost 8; bases outside the gene matches: 9.